These T cell receptor beta chains were read from a single sample in a study of identical twins. TCRdb reprocessed the 5' RACE reads via MiXCR and lists one record per CDR3 protein. The sample has hundreds of thousands of distinct CDR3 sequences; approximately 18% are singletons. These sequences were also reported in another study, on T cells expressing NK-cell markers.

Sequenced input: PBMCs. All receptors derive from a woman aged 18-29 years in good health. The CDR3 runs from the conserved cysteine through the conserved F or W. A D gene is named only where the DNA matches it firmly. Clone size is given for some rows only: seen once, a few or many times, or a class if the clone is expanded.

d_gene: TRBD1
v_gene: TRBV5-1
j_gene: TRBJ2-5
abundance: few
CDR3aa: CASSGQGRETQYF
CDR3nt: TGCGCCAGCAGCGGACAGGGTCGAGAGACCCAGTACTTC

d_gene: -
v_gene: TRBV20-1
j_gene: TRBJ2-3
abundance: many
CDR3aa: CRAGVDTQYF
CDR3nt: TGCAGGGCCGGGGTGGATACGCAGTATTTT

d_gene: -
v_gene: TRBV18
j_gene: TRBJ2-2
abundance: -
CDR3aa: CASSPPWGNTGELFF
CDR3nt: TGTGCCAGCTCACCACCGTGGGGGAACACCGGGGAGCTGTTTTTT

d_gene: -
v_gene: TRBV5-1
j_gene: TRBJ2-3
abundance: few
CDR3aa: CASSWGGAGTDTQYF
CDR3nt: TGCGCCAGCAGCTGGGGGGGCGCTGGGACAGATACGCAGTATTTT

d_gene: TRBD1
v_gene: TRBV4-3
j_gene: TRBJ2-3
abundance: few
CDR3aa: CASSQDHILWGTGWTHTQYF
CDR3nt: TGCGCCAGCAGCCAAGACCACATTCTCTGGGGGACAGGGTGGACTCATACGCAGTATTTT

d_gene: -
v_gene: TRBV12-3/TRBV12-4
j_gene: TRBJ2-1
abundance: many
CDR3aa: CASSFSGHYNEQFF
CDR3nt: TGTGCCAGCAGTTTCTCGGGACATTACAATGAGCAGTTCTTC

d_gene: TRBD1
v_gene: TRBV4-3
j_gene: TRBJ1-2
abundance: -
CDR3aa: CASSHRQGRGYTF
CDR3nt: TGCGCCAGCAGCCATCGACAGGGGAGAGGCTACACCTTC

d_gene: -
v_gene: TRBV9
j_gene: TRBJ1-2
abundance: -
CDR3aa: CASSVVQGSGGYTF
CDR3nt: TGTGCCAGCAGCGTAGTTCAGGGGTCGGGCGGCTACACCTTC

d_gene: -
v_gene: TRBV15
j_gene: TRBJ1-4
abundance: -
CDR3aa: CATSRATNEKLFF
CDR3nt: TGTGCCACCAGCAGAGCAACTAATGAAAAACTGTTTTTT

d_gene: TRBD2
v_gene: TRBV12-3/TRBV12-4
j_gene: TRBJ2-1
abundance: -
CDR3aa: CASSFRGLAGGQDNEQFF
CDR3nt: TGTGCCAGCAGTTTTAGGGGACTAGCGGGGGGGCAGGACAATGAGCAGTTCTTC